This entry describes one TCR beta chain. These data belong to a study of blood T cell repertoires in COVID-19. Germline CDR1 and CDR2: MNHNS and SASEGT. This CDR3 contains 15 residues. The V and J ends lost 3 bases and 1 base, in that order; junction bases with no gene match: 2. Libraries were prepared by immunoSEQ multiplex PCR; TCRdb keeps only in-frame clonotypes and omits some of them. The table has 250,000 or so clones, under 90% seen once. The sequencing input was PBMCs or T cells enriched from blood (not recorded which). The V call is TRBV6-1, the J call TRBJ2-7; 11 nucleotides align to TRBD2. This clonotype originated in a man between 60 and 75 years old who had recovered from COVID-19. The CDR3 region is CASSEGLAASYEQYF. The DNA of the CDR3 is TGTGCCAGCAGTGAGGGACTAGCGGCATCCTACGAGCAGTACTTC.